The clone carrying this T cell receptor beta chain has more than one count but fewer than ten. Antigen specificity is unknown. TCRdb recomputed calls from the RT-PCR reads with MiXCR, one row per CDR3 protein. The sample records about 500,000 distinct CDR3 sequences, approximately 15% being singletons. The CDR3 extends over 11 amino acids. Per germline, CDR1 GTSNPN and CDR2 SVGIG (reference sequence). V gave up 5 bases and J gave up 3 bases; unmatched junction bases: 0. The entry originates in a study of response to subunit inactivated influenza vaccine. Study-level results: Authors suggested each seasonal flu vaccination may recruit only limited numbers of new T cells.

The clonotype was recovered from a man aged 45-69 years who received an inactivated influenza vaccine. The chain employs TRBV30 and TRBJ2-7, with 8 bases aligning to TRBD1. The sequencing used CD4+ T cells sorted from PBMCs, collected roughly 24 months after vaccination. The CDR3 here is CAWDRGYEQYF. The CDR3 nucleotides are TGTGCCTGGGACAGGGGCTACGAGCAGTACTTC.